These 12 T cell receptor beta chains were all obtained from the same sample, sequenced in a study of blood T cells in healthy people across ages. Sample-barcoded 5' priming and a J-beta primer mix drove a second PCR of 7 to 11 cycles. TCRdb processed the 5' RACE reads anew with MiXCR; each CDR3 protein has one entry. Counted here are under 1,000,000 distinct CDR3 sequences, about 45% occurring once; the ten biggest clones make up around 18%. Sequencing was carried out using blood. Source of these receptors: a man older than 75 in good health.

This clonotype was seen many times. The gene calls are TRBV7-3 and TRBJ2-3; 8 nucleotides align to TRBD2. Germline trimming cut 4 bases from V and 4 bases from J; bases unmatched to any gene: 1. Germline assignment: CDR1 SGHTA and CDR2 FQGTGA. CDR3 length: 13 residues. The CDR3 nucleotides are TGTGCCAGCAGCTCGACTAGCGCAGATACGCAGTATTTT. Protein product: CASSSTSADTQYF.

This clonotype occurred many times. The V call is TRBV20-1, the J call TRBJ2-3; a weak D match, TRBD1 (6 bases). The CDR3 has 13 amino acids. Trimming took off 6 bases at V and 1 base at J, with 11 bases between the two ends. In germline, CDR1 is DFQATT, CDR2 SNEGSKA (reference sequence). As DNA, the CDR3 is TGCAGTGCCCCGGACAGTCGCACAGATACGCAGTATTTT. It is translated as CSAPDSRTDTQYF.

In DNA, the CDR3 is TGTGCCAGCAGCTTATACAGGGCCAACTATGGCTACACCTTC. It yields the protein CASSLYRANYGYTF. V and J are TRBV7-2 and TRBJ1-2; D is perhaps TRBD1 (6 bases). The CDR3 totals 14 residues. CDR1 and CDR2 (germline): SGHTA, FQGNSA. V was clipped by 2 bases and J by 2 bases, with 9 bases between them.

This clonotype has more than one count but fewer than ten. The rearrangement uses TRBV15 and TRBJ2-3; 7 nucleotides line up with TRBD2. Trimming took 4 bases from V and 0 from J; bases not matched to a gene: 1. The germline gives CDR1 LNHNV, CDR2 YYDKDF (reference sequence). The CDR3 is 14 amino acids. CDR3 amino acids: CATSKLASTDTQYF. CDR3 sequence (DNA): TGTGCCACCAGCAAACTAGCGAGCACAGATACGCAGTATTTT.

V gene TRBV5-1 combines with J gene TRBJ2-1; D unclear. The DNA end lines up better with TRBJ2-7; the J call may be wrong. This CDR3 contains 12 residues. CDR1 SGHRS and CDR2 YFSETQ come from the germline V gene. The CDR3 sequence: CASSLTQNEQYF. In DNA form, the CDR3 reads TGCGCCAGCAGCTTGACCCAGAACGAGCAGTACTTC.

A few counts support this clonotype. J is TRBJ1-1 and V is TRBV29-1, with D maybe TRBD1 (5 bases). The CDR3 runs 14 residues. V shed 5 bases and J shed 4 bases, with 17 bases lying between them. Germline values: CDR1 SQVTM, CDR2 ANQGSEA. CDR3 nucleotides: TGCAGCGTTTTAGGGGAGGCCGAGGGCACTGAAGCTTTCTTT. As protein: CSVLGEAEGTEAFF.

The rearrangement joins TRBV7-9 to TRBJ2-5; the match to TRBD2 covers 10 bases. V lost 4 bases to trimming and J lost 3 bases; unmatched junction nucleotides: 2. This CDR3 spans 14 amino acids. Germline V gene data show CDR1 as SEHNR and CDR2 as FQNEAQ (reference sequence). CDR3 sequence: CASSWTSGEETQYF. DNA for the CDR3: TGTGCCAGCAGCTGGACTAGCGGAGAAGAGACCCAGTACTTC.

This clonotype has at least ten counts. This rearrangement joins TRBV20-1 to TRBJ2-7, with TRBD2 matching 9 bases. The length of the CDR3 is 16 residues. CDR1 and CDR2 from the germline V gene are DFQATT and SNEGSKA (reference sequence). With 0 bases clipped from V and 1 base from J, the junction kept 7 bases outside the gene matches. The CDR3, as DNA: TGCAGTGCTAGAGATGCCCTAGCGGGGAATTCCTACGAGCAGTACTTC. It specifies CSARDALAGNSYEQYF.

This clonotype was seen more than once but under ten times. The chain carries TRBV20-1 and TRBJ2-6; no clear D gene. CDR1 is DFQATT and CDR2 is SNEGSKA in the germline V gene (reference sequence). The ends were cut back, 3 bases at V and 1 base at J, with 13 bases in the middle. This CDR3 spans 16 amino acids. DNA for the CDR3: TGCAGTGCTAGTCCTGTAGGGCGGTCTGGGGCCAACGTCCTGACTTTC. It encodes CSASPVGRSGANVLTF.

This clonotype was seen many times. The rearrangement uses TRBV7-2 and TRBJ2-1, with D perhaps being TRBD1 or TRBD2 (6 bases each). The CDR3 totals 14 residues. Trimming removed 4 bases at V and 9 bases at J, with 16 bases between. Germline V gene sequence: CDR1 SGHTA, CDR2 FQGNSA. CDR3 nucleotide sequence: TGTGCCAGCAGCTCCCGGGGGCGGGACACTGAGCAGTTCTTC. As protein: CASSSRGRDTEQFF.

A few counts support this clonotype. This chain connects TRBV9 to TRBJ2-3; 7 bases are a match to TRBD2. The CDR3 spans 18 residues. Germline CDR1 and CDR2: SGDLS and YYNGEE. J was trimmed by 4 bases and V by 2 bases; bases with no gene match: 16. The DNA of the CDR3 is TGTGCCAGCAGCGTGGGTTCGGGAGGCAAGGGGAGTTCAGATACGCAGTATTTT. This encodes CASSVGSGGKGSSDTQYF.

The chain uses TRBV20-1 and TRBJ2-5; a possible D gene is TRBD1 (6 bases). Germline V lookup: CDR1 DFQATT, CDR2 SNEGSKA (reference sequence). Trimming left V 6 bases short and J 5 bases short, with 19 bases between. CDR3 length equals 14 residues. The DNA of the CDR3 is TGCAGTGCCAGTGAAGGGGGTTTCGGGGAGACCCAGTACTTC. Translation: CSASEGGFGETQYF.